Each of the 9 T cell receptor beta chains below was sequenced from the same sample in a study of blood T cell repertoires in COVID-19. Generated by immunoSEQ multiplex PCR, the TCRdb table keeps only in-frame clones and is missing some. Here the sample spans 350,000 or so clones, approximately 91% being singletons. The sequenced material came from PBMCs or T cells enriched from blood (not recorded which). These receptors were taken from a woman in her thirties who had been exposed to COVID-19.

This chain connects TRBV7-2 to TRBJ2-7, with 7 bases fitting TRBD1. Looked up from germline, CDR1 is SGHTA and CDR2 is FQGNSA. The CDR3 is made up of 16 amino acids. The trim removed 5 bases at V and 4 bases at J, leaving 14 bases unmatched. The CDR3 loop reads CASSTPAGTVLYEQYF. CDR3 nucleotide sequence: TGTGCCAGCAGCACACCCGCCGGGACAGTGCTTTACGAGCAGTACTTC.

CDR3 amino acids: CASSWLAGKVSTDTQYF. As DNA, the CDR3 is TGTGCCAGCAGTTGGCTAGCGGGAAAGGTTAGCACAGATACGCAGTATTTT. The genes are TRBV27 and TRBJ2-3; the match to TRBD2 covers 9 bases. Germline V gene data show CDR1 as MNHEY and CDR2 as SMNVEV (reference sequence). The V segment lost 4 bases and the J segment 0 bases; nucleotides outside the gene matches: 8. The CDR3 is 17 residues long.

The J gene is TRBJ1-1, the V gene TRBV6-1, with TRBD1 matching over 9 bases. CDR1 MNHNS and CDR2 SASEGT come from the germline V gene. The CDR3 has 16 residues. Losses at the gene ends were 4 bases for V and 1 base for J; bases not matched to a gene: 7. In DNA, the CDR3 is TGTGCCAGCAGTGTATTAAGACAGGGGGGGAACACTGAAGCTTTCTTT. It codes for CASSVLRQGGNTEAFF.

The chain's CDR3 is CASSLGLGQGTYEQYF. The CDR3 DNA is TGTGCCAGCAGTTTAGGGCTCGGACAGGGAACCTACGAGCAGTACTTC. The J gene is TRBJ2-7, the V gene TRBV28; 8 bases agree with TRBD1. The length of the CDR3 is 16 residues. V shed 2 bases and J 2 bases; nucleotides not matched to a gene: 8. Germline V gene lookup returns CDR1 MDHEN and CDR2 SYDVKM.

The table lists this clone with a few counts. The chain uses TRBV19 and TRBJ2-2; D possibly corresponds to TRBD1 (6 bases). The CDR3 loop spans 13 amino acids. Germline-derived CDR1 and CDR2 are LNHDA and SQIVND (reference sequence). V lost 6 bases and J lost 6, with 11 bases in between. The CDR3 DNA reads TGTGCCAGTAGCCCTCAGGGGTCCGGGGAGCTGTTTTTT. Protein sequence: CASSPQGSGELFF. Combining the CDR3 with reference TRBV19 and TRBJ2-2 gives the whole variable domain DGGITQSPKYLFRKEGQNVTLSCEQNLNHDAMYWYRQDPGQGLRLIYYSQIVNDFQKGDIAEGYSVSREKKESFPLTVTSAQKNPTAFYLCASSPQGSGELFFGEGSRLTVL.

In the case of this clone: Distinct nucleotide sequences in the sample also encode this CDR3. The CDR3 is CASSPGQGGTEAFF. As DNA, the CDR3 is TGTGCCAGCTCACCCGGACAGGGGGGTACTGAAGCTTTCTTT. The chain recombines TRBV18 with TRBJ1-1, with 10 bases that match TRBD1. Trimming at V came to 3 bases and at J to 5 bases, leaving 3 bases not matched to a gene. The germline V gene encodes CDR1 KGHSH and CDR2 LQKENI. The CDR3 totals 14 residues.

This clone was recorded once. This chain uses TRBV18 with TRBJ2-1; 7 nucleotides line up with TRBD1. The CDR3 extends over 18 amino acids. Germline V lookup: CDR1 KGHSH, CDR2 LQKENI. V lost 3 bases, J lost 0 bases, and 11 bases stayed unmatched. The CDR3 spells CASSPRSSRGSSYNEQFF. In DNA form, the CDR3 reads TGTGCCAGCTCACCGCGGAGTTCCAGGGGGAGCTCCTACAATGAGCAGTTCTTC.

This clone came up a few times. The J gene is TRBJ2-1, the V gene TRBV27, with D tentatively TRBD1 (8 bases). The V gene's germline CDR1 is MNHEY and CDR2 SMNVEV (reference sequence). The V gene lost 6 bases and the J gene lost 1 base, with 16 bases spanning the gap. The CDR3 length is 16 residues. The CDR3: CASRPYRGGSYNEQFF. For the CDR3, the DNA is TGTGCCAGCAGGCCCTACAGGGGGGGTTCCTACAATGAGCAGTTCTTC.

The CDR3 DNA sequence: TGCGCCAGCAGCTTGGAACTGGGGCTAGCGGGGGCTGGTCTTGGTGAGCAGTTCTTC. Its translation: CASSLELGLAGAGLGEQFF. The chain couples TRBV5-1 to TRBJ2-1, with 10 bases fitting TRBD2. Germline trimming cut 0 bases from V and 9 bases from J; bases unmatched to any gene: 18. Germline V CDR1 and CDR2: SGHRS, YFSETQ. This CDR3 has 19 amino acids.